This TCR beta chain was sequenced in a study of cytomegalovirus exposure and HLA in healthy donors. V lost 3 bases and J 6 bases, leaving 12 bases between the germline ends. CDR3 length: 13 residues. Germline CDR1 MNHEY, CDR2 SMNVEV (reference sequence). The PCR was carried out with 60 Vbeta primers and 13 Jbeta primers. Sequencing used immunoSEQ multiplex PCR; TCRdb keeps in-frame clones, though not all of them. The profile shows about 280,000 clones, 70% to 90% of them singletons. The origin of this receptor is a young woman in good health and CMV-seronegative. The rearrangement uses TRBV27 and TRBJ2-7; D ambiguous. Specimen: PBMCs. This CDR3 is CASSFKSGREQYF. The CDR3 DNA reads as TGTGCCAGCAGTTTTAAATCTGGGCGCGAGCAGTACTTC.